This passage covers 23 T cell receptor beta chains from one sample sequenced in a study of blood T cell repertoires in COVID-19. The repertoire was sequenced with immunoSEQ multiplex PCR; TCRdb's copy has only in-frame clones and lacks some. The data contain over 100,000 clones, more than 60% of them singletons. The specimen sequenced was peripheral blood. The receptors derive from a woman between 65 and 79 years old with acute or convalescent COVID-19.

This clone was observed a handful of times. The chain joins TRBV3-1 (or the pseudogene TRBV3-2) to TRBJ1-2; a weak D match, TRBD1 (5 bases). Germline-derived CDR1 and CDR2 are LGHDT and YNNKEL (reference sequence). The CDR3 is 12 residues long. With 2 bases removed from V and 4 bases from J, the gap between germline ends came to 5 bases. CDR3 in amino acids: CASSQQGYGYTF. The CDR3 coding sequence is TGTGCCAGCAGCCAACAGGGCTATGGCTACACCTTC.

This chain connects TRBV4-1 to TRBJ2-6; possibly TRBD2 for D (5 bases). Germline V CDR1 and CDR2: MGHRA, YSYEKL. The CDR3 sequence is 17 residues long. The ends were cut back, 4 bases at V and 0 bases at J, with 13 bases in the middle. This chain's CDR3 is CASSRQERASGANVLTF. The CDR3 nucleotides read TGCGCCAGCAGCCGCCAGGAGAGGGCCTCTGGGGCCAACGTCCTGACTTTC.

This rearrangement joins TRBV9 to TRBJ2-1; 7 bases are shared with TRBD2. The V segment lost 4 bases and the J segment 3 bases; nucleotides outside the gene matches: 7. The germline V gene encodes CDR1 SGDLS and CDR2 YYNGEE. The CDR3 has 15 amino acids. The CDR3 bases are TGTGCCAGCAGCCGATCGGGGGGTGGCTACAATGAGCAGTTCTTC. Encoded protein: CASSRSGGGYNEQFF.

V is TRBV18 and J is TRBJ1-4; 7 bases fit TRBD1. Germline CDR1 reads KGHSH; CDR2 reads LQKENI. Trimming at V came to 0 bases and at J to 7 bases, leaving 5 bases not matched to a gene. The CDR3 totals 15 residues. The DNA for the CDR3 is TGTGCCAGCTCACCACCGACAGGGTTCGGTGAAAAACTGTTTTTT. It translates to CASSPPTGFGEKLFF. Full variable domain (remainder filled in from reference TRBV18 and TRBJ1-4): NAGVMQNPRHLVRRRGQEARLRCSPMKGHSHVYWYRQLPEEGLKFMVYLQKENIIDESGMPKERFSAEFPKEGPSILRIQQVVRGDSAAYFCASSPPTGFGEKLFFGSGTQLSVL.

The chain joins TRBV15 to TRBJ2-1; TRBD2 is a possible D gene (6 bases). The V and J ends lost 1 base and 0 bases respectively, with 16 bases between them. Germline-derived CDR1 and CDR2 are LNHNV and YYDKDF (reference sequence). The CDR3 extends over 18 amino acids. CDR3 nucleotide sequence: TGTGCCACCAGCAGAGGAGGAACTAGCCGAAGCTCCTACAATGAGCAGTTCTTC. Its protein product is CATSRGGTSRSSYNEQFF.

The rearrangement joins TRBV27 to TRBJ2-1; TRBD2 matches 13 bases. With V trimmed by 7 bases and J by 2 bases, 8 bases remained unmatched. Germline V gene sequence: CDR1 MNHEY, CDR2 SMNVEV (reference sequence). The length of the CDR3 is 17 residues. In DNA, the CDR3 is TGTGCCAGCACCGTACTAGCGGGGGGGCTTACCTACAATGAGCAGTTCTTC. Residues: CASTVLAGGLTYNEQFF.

The CDR3 is CASSLDEIYGYTF. CDR3 DNA sequence: TGTGCCAGCAGCTTAGACGAGATCTATGGCTACACCTTC. This chain joins TRBV7-2 and TRBJ1-2, with no clear D. The CDR3 sequence is 13 residues long. The germline V and J ends were trimmed by 1 base and 4 bases, with 7 bases remaining between them. Germline values: CDR1 SGHTA, CDR2 FQGNSA. The variable domain in full, with the rest retrieved from reference TRBV7-2 and TRBJ1-2, is GAGVSQSPSNKVTEKGKDVELRCDPISGHTALYWYRQSLGQGLEFLIYFQGNSAPDKSGLPSDRFSAERTGGSVSTLTIQRTQQEDSAVYLCASSLDEIYGYTFGSGTRLTVV.

The chain uses TRBV2 and TRBJ1-2; TRBD1 matches 8 bases. V dropped 8 bases and J dropped 0; count of bases not matched to a gene: 8. The CDR3 has 15 amino acids. The germline V gene has CDR1 SNHLY and CDR2 FYNNEI. CDR3 nucleotide sequence: TGTGCCAGCCCGACAGGGGAGCCCACTAACTATGGCTACACCTTC. Protein: CASPTGEPTNYGYTF.

In this sample, this clone is medium-sized. V usage is TRBV5-5 and J usage is TRBJ1-2, with D perhaps matching TRBD1 (5 bases). This CDR3 contains 14 residues. The ends were cut back, 0 bases at V and 3 bases at J, with 9 bases in the middle. CDR1 and CDR2 (germline): SGHKS, YYEKEE (reference sequence). DNA of the CDR3: TGTGCCAGCAGCTTGGCCACGACAGACTATGGCTACACCTTC. Amino acids: CASSLATTDYGYTF.

The V call is TRBV2, the J call TRBJ1-2; TRBD1 might be the D (5 bases). Germline assignment: CDR1 SNHLY and CDR2 FYNNEI. The CDR3 covers 12 residues. Trimming removed 7 bases at V and 7 bases at J, with 13 bases between. For the CDR3, the DNA is TGTGCCAGCATCCGGGGGTCTGTTGGCTACACCTTC. Its translation: CASIRGSVGYTF.

The gene calls are TRBV5-1 and TRBJ1-2; 7 nucleotides match TRBD1. The CDR3 consists of 17 residues. The J segment lost 0 bases and the V segment lost 6 bases, leaving 14 bases of the junction unmatched. The germline V gene encodes CDR1 SGHRS and CDR2 YFSETQ. The CDR3 reads CASTPSGTAGPNYGYTF. The CDR3 DNA reads TGCGCCAGCACCCCCTCCGGGACAGCGGGCCCTAACTATGGCTACACCTTC.

The gene calls are TRBV2 and TRBJ1-1, with a weak D call TRBD1 (5 bases). Germline lookup yields CDR1 SNHLY and CDR2 FYNNEI. The V end lost 7 bases, the J end lost 2 bases, and 14 bases lay between the germline ends. This CDR3 is built from 14 residues. The CDR3 is CASNDGAVNTEAFF. In nucleotides, the CDR3 is TGTGCCAGCAACGATGGGGCAGTAAACACTGAAGCTTTCTTT. Full variable domain (missing parts from reference TRBV2 and TRBJ1-1): EPEVTQTPSHQVTQMGQEVILRCVPISNHLYFYWYRQILGQKVEFLVSFYNNEISEKSEIFDDQFSVERPDGSNFTLKIRSTKLEDSAMYFCASNDGAVNTEAFFGQGTRLTVV.

The chain is built from TRBV28 and TRBJ2-7; D remains unclear. V was clipped by 5 bases and J by 4 bases, with 12 bases between them. This CDR3 contains 13 residues. Germline loops: CDR1 MDHEN, CDR2 SYDVKM. This CDR3 reads CASSAQVAYEQYF. The CDR3 DNA follows: TGTGCCAGCAGTGCGCAGGTGGCGTACGAGCAGTACTTC.

The gene calls are TRBV3-1 (or the pseudogene TRBV3-2) and TRBJ2-3; 8 bases fit TRBD2. CDR3 length: 17 residues. The V and J ends lost 1 base and 2 bases, in that order; junction bases with no gene match: 8. The germline gives CDR1 LGHDT, CDR2 YNNKEL (reference sequence). In nucleotides, the CDR3 is TGTGCCAGCAGCCAAGGAAGGGTAGCGGGACACACAGATACGCAGTATTTT. This sequence encodes CASSQGRVAGHTDTQYF.

The rearrangement uses TRBV5-4 and TRBJ2-1; weak D call: TRBD1 (5 bases). The V and J ends lost 4 bases and 3 bases respectively, with 14 bases between them. Germline CDR1 and CDR2: SGHNT and YYREEE (reference sequence). CDR3 length: 15 residues. CDR3 loop: CASSIWGSYYNEQFF. For the CDR3, the DNA is TGTGCCAGCAGCATCTGGGGCTCTTACTACAATGAGCAGTTCTTC.

This clone was detected once. The chain carries TRBV25-1 and TRBJ2-5, with 15 nucleotides matching TRBD2. Germline V gene sequence: CDR1 MGHDK, CDR2 SYGVNS. Trimming cost V 7 bases and J 4 bases; bases outside gene matches: 10. This CDR3 is 17 amino acids long. CDR3 coding DNA: TGTGCCAGCACAGGACTAGCGGGAGGGCCCTATGGAGAGACCCAGTACTTC. Translating it yields CASTGLAGGPYGETQYF.

This chain connects TRBV7-8 to TRBJ1-3; 8 bases align to TRBD1. CDR1 and CDR2 from the germline V gene are SGHVS and FQNEAQ. V lost 6 bases to trimming and J lost 2 bases; unmatched junction nucleotides: 3. The CDR3 loop spans 14 amino acids. In DNA, the CDR3 is TGTGCCAGCAGTTTCAGGGGGCCTGGAAACACCATATATTTT. It translates to CASSFRGPGNTIYF.

The rearrangement joins TRBV6-5 to TRBJ1-6; 12 nucleotides line up with TRBD1. Germline CDR1 reads MNHEY; CDR2 reads SVGAGI. The CDR3 is made up of 15 amino acids. With 6 bases clipped from V and 9 bases from J, the junction kept 6 bases outside the gene matches. The CDR3, as DNA: TGTGCCAGCAGCAAGGGACAGGGGGCCATTTCACCCCTCCACTTT. As protein: CASSKGQGAISPLHF.

The chain has TRBV4-3 and TRBJ2-1, with 10 nucleotides matching TRBD2. There are 17 residues in the CDR3. Per germline, CDR1 LGHNA and CDR2 YSLEER. With 0 bases clipped from V and 3 bases from J, the junction kept 5 bases outside the gene matches. The CDR3 sequence is CASSQERAGGFYNEQFF. CDR3 nucleotide sequence: TGCGCCAGCAGCCAAGAGCGAGCGGGGGGGTTCTACAATGAGCAGTTCTTC.

The J gene is TRBJ2-5, the V gene TRBV6-1; D is unclear. Germline assignment: CDR1 MNHNS and CDR2 SASEGT. V was trimmed by 6 bases and J by 3 bases, leaving 5 bases between them. The CDR3 is 11 residues long. The CDR3 is CASSSEETQYF. DNA for the CDR3: TGTGCCAGCAGCTCTGAAGAGACCCAGTACTTC.

The chain couples TRBV6-6 to TRBJ2-7; TRBD1 aligns across 9 bases. Germline lookup yields CDR1 MNHNY and CDR2 SVGAGI (reference sequence). The CDR3 loop spans 15 amino acids. V gave up 5 bases and J gave up 1 base; unmatched junction bases: 6. CDR3 sequence reads: CASSHRTGESYEQYF. CDR3 DNA sequence: TGTGCCAGCAGTCACAGGACAGGGGAATCCTACGAGCAGTACTTC.

V gene TRBV6-6 combines with J gene TRBJ2-5, with 9 bases identical to TRBD2. J lost 5 bases, V lost 2 bases, and 9 bases had no gene match. The CDR3 loop spans 16 amino acids. In germline, CDR1 is MNHNY, CDR2 SVGAGI (reference sequence). CDR3 sequence (DNA): TGTGCCAGCAGTTACCGGGGCGGGGGGGCTTTCGAGACCCAGTACTTC. Translated: CASSYRGGGAFETQYF.

This clone was counted a single time. The genes are TRBV5-1 and TRBJ2-3, with unresolved D. V shed 6 bases and J shed 4 bases, with 21 bases lying between them. CDR1 SGHRS and CDR2 YFSETQ come from the germline V gene. The CDR3 consists of 16 residues. In DNA, the CDR3 is TGCGCCAGCACACATGGTCGGCCAAGCGCCGCAGATACGCAGTATTTT. Amino acid sequence: CASTHGRPSAADTQYF. Full variable domain (outside the CDR3, taken from reference TRBV5-1 and TRBJ2-3): KAGVTQTPRYLIKTRGQQVTLSCSPISGHRSVSWYQQTPGQGLQFLFEYFSETQRNKGNFPGRFSGRQFSNSRSEMNVSTLELGDSALYLCASTHGRPSAADTQYFGPGTRLTVL.